These 3 T cell receptor beta chains originate from one sample sequenced in a study of blood T cell repertoires in COVID-19. Using immunoSEQ multiplex PCR, the repertoire was profiled, and TCRdb retains in-frame clones only, with some absent. The table has 180,000 or so clones, more than 70% seen once. Sequencing used peripheral blood. All receptors derive from a middle-aged man with active or convalescent COVID-19.

The rearrangement links TRBV28 to TRBJ1-4; no clear D gene. The CDR3 sequence is 16 residues long. Per the germline V gene, CDR1 is MDHEN and CDR2 is SYDVKM. V was clipped by 2 bases and J by 2 bases, with 12 bases between them. CDR3 nucleotide sequence: TGTGCCAGCAGTTTAGAGGTCGTTGCTACTAATGAAAAACTGTTTTTT. It specifies CASSLEVVATNEKLFF.

The chain joins TRBV5-1 to TRBJ2-5; 7 nucleotides match TRBD1. The length of the CDR3 is 16 residues. The V gene's germline CDR1 is SGHRS and CDR2 YFSETQ. V shed 2 bases and J 1 base; nucleotides not matched to a gene: 8. As DNA, the CDR3 is TGCGCCAGCAGCTTCGGCACCGGGACAGCCCAAGAGACCCAGTACTTC. Translated: CASSFGTGTAQETQYF.

This clone was found once. V gene TRBV6-5 combines with J gene TRBJ2-7; possible D gene TRBD2, 6 bases. Trimming cost V 5 bases and J 3 bases, with 14 bases left between them. From germline, CDR1 is MNHEY and CDR2 SVGAGI. The CDR3 has 14 amino acids. DNA for the CDR3: TGTGCCAGCAGTCGTCGCGGGGTGGGCTACGAGCAGTACTTC. This sequence encodes CASSRRGVGYEQYF.